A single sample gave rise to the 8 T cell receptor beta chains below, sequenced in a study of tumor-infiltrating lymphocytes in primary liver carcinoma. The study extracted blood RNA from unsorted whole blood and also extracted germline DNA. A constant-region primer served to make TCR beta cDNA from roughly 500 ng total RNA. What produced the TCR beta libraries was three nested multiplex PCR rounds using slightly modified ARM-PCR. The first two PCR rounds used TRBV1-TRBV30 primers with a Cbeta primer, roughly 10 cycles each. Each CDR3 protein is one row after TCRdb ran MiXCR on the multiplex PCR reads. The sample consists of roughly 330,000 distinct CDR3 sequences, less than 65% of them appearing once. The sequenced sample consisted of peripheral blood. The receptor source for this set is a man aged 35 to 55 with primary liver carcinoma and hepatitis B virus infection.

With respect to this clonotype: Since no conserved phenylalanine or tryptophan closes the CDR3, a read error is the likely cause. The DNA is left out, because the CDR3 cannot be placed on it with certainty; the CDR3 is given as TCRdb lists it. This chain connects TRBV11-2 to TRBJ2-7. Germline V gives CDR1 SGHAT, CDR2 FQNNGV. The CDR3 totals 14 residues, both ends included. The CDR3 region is CASSLNSLSCEQYL.

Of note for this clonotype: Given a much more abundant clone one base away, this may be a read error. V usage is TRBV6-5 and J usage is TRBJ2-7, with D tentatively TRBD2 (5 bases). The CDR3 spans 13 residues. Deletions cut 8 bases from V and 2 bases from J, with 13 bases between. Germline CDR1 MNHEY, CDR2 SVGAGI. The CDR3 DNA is TGTGCCAGCTCTGAGGGCGACACCTACGAGCAGTACTTC. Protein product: CASSEGDTYEQYF.

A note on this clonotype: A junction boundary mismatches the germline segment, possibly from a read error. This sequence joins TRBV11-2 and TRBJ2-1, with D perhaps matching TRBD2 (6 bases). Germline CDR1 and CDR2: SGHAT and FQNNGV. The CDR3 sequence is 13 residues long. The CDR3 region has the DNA TGTACCAGCAGCTTACGACTAGTCAATGAGCAGTTCTTC. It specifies CTSSLRLVNEQFF.

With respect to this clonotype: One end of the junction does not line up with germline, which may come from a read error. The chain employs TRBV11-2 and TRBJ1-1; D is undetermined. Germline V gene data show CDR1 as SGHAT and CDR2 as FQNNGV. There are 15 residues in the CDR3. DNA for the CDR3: TGTGCCAGCAGCCCTATACACCAGCAAAACACTGAAGCTTTCTTC. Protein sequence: CASSPIHQQNTEAFF.

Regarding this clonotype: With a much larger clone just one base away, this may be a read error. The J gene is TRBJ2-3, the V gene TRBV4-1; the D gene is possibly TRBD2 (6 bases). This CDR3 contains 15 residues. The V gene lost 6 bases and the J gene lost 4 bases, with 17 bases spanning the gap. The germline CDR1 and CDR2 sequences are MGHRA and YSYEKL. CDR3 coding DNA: TGCGCCAGCAGTACCTTAACGGGAGCGGCAGATACGCAGTATTTT. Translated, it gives CASSTLTGAADTQYF.

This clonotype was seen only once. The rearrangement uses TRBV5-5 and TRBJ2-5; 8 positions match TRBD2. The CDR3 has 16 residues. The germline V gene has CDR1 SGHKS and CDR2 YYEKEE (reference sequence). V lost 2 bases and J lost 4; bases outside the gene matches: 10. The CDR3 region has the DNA TGTGCCAGCAGCTTCTTCTACACGGGGGGGCTAGAGACCCAGTACTTC. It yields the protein CASSFFYTGGLETQYF.

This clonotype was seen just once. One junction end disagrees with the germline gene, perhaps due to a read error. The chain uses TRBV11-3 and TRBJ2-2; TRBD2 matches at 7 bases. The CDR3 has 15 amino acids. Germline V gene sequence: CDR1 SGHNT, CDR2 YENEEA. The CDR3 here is CASSLEGTKTGELFF. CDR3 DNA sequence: TGTGCCAGCAGTTTAGAAGGGACTAAAACCGGGGAGCTGTTTTTT.

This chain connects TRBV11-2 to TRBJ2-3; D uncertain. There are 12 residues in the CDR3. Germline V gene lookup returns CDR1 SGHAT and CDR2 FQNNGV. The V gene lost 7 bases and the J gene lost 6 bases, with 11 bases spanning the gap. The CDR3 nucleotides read TGTGCCAGCACCTCTATACAGGATACGCAGTATTTT. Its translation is CASTSIQDTQYF.